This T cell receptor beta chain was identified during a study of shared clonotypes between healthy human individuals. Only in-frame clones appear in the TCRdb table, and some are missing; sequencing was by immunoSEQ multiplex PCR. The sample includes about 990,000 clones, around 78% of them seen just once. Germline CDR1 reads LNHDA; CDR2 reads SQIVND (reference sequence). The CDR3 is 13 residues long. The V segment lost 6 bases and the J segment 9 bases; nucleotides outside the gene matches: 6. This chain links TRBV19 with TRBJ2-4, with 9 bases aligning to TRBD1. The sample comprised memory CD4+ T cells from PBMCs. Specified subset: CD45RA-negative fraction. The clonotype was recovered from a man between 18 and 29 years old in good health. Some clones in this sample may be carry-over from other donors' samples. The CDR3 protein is CASSPGQGSIQYF. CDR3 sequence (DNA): TGTGCCAGTAGCCCGGGACAGGGAAGCATTCAGTACTTC.